What follows are 25 T cell receptor beta chains derived from one specimen sequenced in a study of blood T cell repertoires in COVID-19. Profiling relied on immunoSEQ multiplex PCR, and the TCRdb table lists in-frame clones only, not all of them. The sample carries about 130,000 clones, around 86% recorded once. Sequencing input: peripheral blood. These receptors came from a woman aged 55-75 years with active or convalescent COVID-19.

The chain is built from TRBV28 and TRBJ2-7; 9 bases match TRBD1. V gave up 5 bases and J gave up 5 bases; unmatched junction bases: 7. CDR1 and CDR2 from the germline V gene are MDHEN and SYDVKM. The CDR3 sequence is 14 residues long. CDR3 nucleotides: TGTGCCAGCAGTCCGACAGGGGGTTGGGACGAGCAGTACGTC. Translating gives CASSPTGGWDEQYV.

V is TRBV7-8 and J is TRBJ2-5; 8 bases line up with TRBD2. CDR1 SGHVS and CDR2 FQNEAQ come from the germline V gene. This CDR3 is 16 amino acids long. The trim removed 0 bases at V and 5 bases at J, leaving 8 bases unmatched. CDR3 loop: CASSLAGAGAGETQYF. The CDR3 bases are TGTGCCAGCAGCTTAGCCGGAGCGGGGGCGGGCGAGACCCAGTACTTC.

The chain couples TRBV29-1 to TRBJ1-1, with D perhaps matching TRBD1 (6 bases). CDR3 length: 13 amino acids. The V end was cut by 0 bases, the J end by 10 bases, with 15 bases between. Germline CDR1 SQVTM, CDR2 ANQGSEA. CDR3 sequence (DNA): TGCAGCGTTGAAGACCCCAGGGGAATTGGAGCTTTCTTT. It encodes CSVEDPRGIGAFF.

The rearrangement uses TRBV9 and TRBJ1-2; no firm D call. Trimming left V 4 bases short and J 4 bases short, with 11 bases between. This CDR3 comprises 13 residues. Looked up from germline, CDR1 is SGDLS and CDR2 is YYNGEE. CDR3 amino acids: CASSPGPGYGYTF. The DNA of the CDR3 is TGTGCCAGCAGCCCCGGTCCTGGCTATGGCTACACCTTC.

The genes are TRBV5-1 and TRBJ1-4, with D uncertain. The CDR3 consists of 15 residues. The V end was cut by 1 base, the J end by 1 base, with 8 bases between. CDR1 and CDR2 from the germline V gene are SGHRS and YFSETQ. Here the CDR3 reads CASSLWAGTNEKLFF. In DNA, the CDR3 is TGCGCCAGCAGCTTGTGGGCAGGAACTAATGAAAAACTGTTTTTT.

J is TRBJ2-1 and V is TRBV18; 8 nucleotides line up with TRBD2. V lost 1 base, J lost 7 bases, and 12 bases stayed unmatched. CDR3 size: 17 residues. CDR1 and CDR2 (germline): KGHSH, LQKENI. CDR3 DNA: TGTGCCAGCTCACCACTCCCCCCGGGGGGGGCGGGGAATGAGCAGTTCTTC. This codes for CASSPLPPGGAGNEQFF. Complete variable domain (other parts from reference TRBV18 and TRBJ2-1): NAGVMQNPRHLVRRRGQEARLRCSPMKGHSHVYWYRQLPEEGLKFMVYLQKENIIDESGMPKERFSAEFPKEGPSILRIQQVVRGDSAAYFCASSPLPPGGAGNEQFFGPGTRLTVL.

The chain has TRBV19 and TRBJ1-2, with 7 nucleotides matching TRBD1. The CDR3 sequence is 15 residues long. CDR1 and CDR2 from the germline V gene are LNHDA and SQIVND (reference sequence). The ends lost 11 bases at V and 6 bases at J; junction bases unmatched: 18. In nucleotides, the CDR3 is TGTGCCTGTAAAACCCAGACAGGGATTGAGGATGGCTACACCTTC. Translated: CACKTQTGIEDGYTF.

The J gene is TRBJ1-1, the V gene TRBV7-9; 7 bases are shared with TRBD1. The germline CDR1 and CDR2 sequences are SEHNR and FQNEAQ (reference sequence). The trim removed 5 bases at V and 0 bases at J, leaving 12 bases unmatched. The CDR3 is made up of 17 amino acids. As DNA, the CDR3 is TGTGCCAGCAGCCACCCGAGGGCAGGGGGAATGAACACTGAAGCTTTCTTT. Translated: CASSHPRAGGMNTEAFF.

The chain carries TRBV5-1 and TRBJ1-1; D remains ambiguous. Germline V lookup: CDR1 SGHRS, CDR2 YFSETQ. The CDR3 spans 14 residues. V lost 0 bases and J 1 base, leaving 7 bases between the germline ends. Here the CDR3 reads CASSLGQANTEAFF. In DNA form, the CDR3 reads TGCGCCAGCAGCTTGGGGCAGGCGAACACTGAAGCTTTCTTT.

The chain joins TRBV6-1 to TRBJ1-2; D not resolved. CDR1 is MNHNS, CDR2 SASEGT, per germline. V lost 2 bases, J lost 2 bases, and 15 bases lay in between. The CDR3 consists of 16 residues. The CDR3 DNA reads as TGTGCCAGCAGTGAATCTACAGCAGGCCTGAACTATGGCTACACCTTC. Amino acid sequence: CASSESTAGLNYGYTF.

The chain recombines TRBV19 with TRBJ2-2; 7 nucleotides line up with TRBD2. Germline CDR1 is LNHDA and CDR2 is SQIVND (reference sequence). Trimming cost V 8 bases and J 2 bases; bases outside gene matches: 11. The CDR3 consists of 16 residues. The CDR3 region has the DNA TGTGCCAGTGGCCCTGCGGCGGGAGTCAACACCGGGGAGCTGTTTTTT. Amino acids: CASGPAAGVNTGELFF.

There are a few counts of this clone. V gene TRBV28 combines with J gene TRBJ1-1; D is unresolved. The CDR3 has 11 amino acids. Germline V gives CDR1 MDHEN, CDR2 SYDVKM. Trimming shortened V by 3 bases and J by 6 bases, and 5 bases separated the two germline ends. The CDR3 spells CASSFHAEAFF. The CDR3 nucleotides are TGTGCCAGCAGTTTCCATGCTGAAGCTTTCTTT.

The chain has TRBV5-5 and TRBJ2-3; 11 bases match TRBD2. This CDR3 contains 17 residues. After removal of 5 bases from V and 0 bases from J, the junction contained 8 bases not matched to a gene. Germline V gene data show CDR1 as SGHKS and CDR2 as YYEKEE (reference sequence). CDR3: CASSRPLAGGSTDTQYF. CDR3 sequence (DNA): TGTGCCAGCAGTCGACCTCTAGCGGGAGGTAGCACAGATACGCAGTATTTT.

The rearrangement joins TRBV5-6 to TRBJ1-1, with D possibly being TRBD1 (6 bases). The CDR3 has 15 residues. With 0 bases removed from V and 5 bases from J, the gap between germline ends came to 14 bases. Germline CDR1 reads SGHDT; CDR2 reads YYEEEE. The CDR3 loop reads CASSLAGGPWTEAFF. The CDR3, as DNA: TGTGCCAGCAGCTTGGCGGGGGGGCCGTGGACTGAAGCTTTCTTT. The full variable domain, with the rest looked up from reference TRBV5-6 and TRBJ1-1, is DAGVTQSPTHLIKTRGQQVTLRCSPKSGHDTVSWYQQALGQGPQFIFQYYEEEERQRGNFPDRFSGHQFPNYSSELNVNALLLGDSALYLCASSLAGGPWTEAFFGQGTRLTVV.

J is TRBJ1-2 and V is TRBV5-1; 8 nucleotides line up with TRBD1. Looked up from germline, CDR1 is SGHRS and CDR2 is YFSETQ. The CDR3 length is 13 residues. J gave up 6 bases and V 5 bases, and 6 bases lay outside the gene matches. This CDR3 reads CASSLTGDDGYTF. In DNA, the CDR3 is TGCGCCAGCAGTCTGACAGGGGATGATGGCTACACCTTC. The entire variable domain, with the rest obtained from reference TRBV5-1 and TRBJ1-2, is as follows: KAGVTQTPRYLIKTRGQQVTLSCSPISGHRSVSWYQQTPGQGLQFLFEYFSETQRNKGNFPGRFSGRQFSNSRSEMNVSTLELGDSALYLCASSLTGDDGYTFGSGTRLTVV.

The chain combines TRBV2 with TRBJ1-2; TRBD1 matches at 8 bases. V shed 9 bases and J 6 bases; nucleotides not matched to a gene: 3. Germline loops: CDR1 SNHLY, CDR2 FYNNEI. The CDR3 has 11 residues. This chain's CDR3 is CASGTGHGYTF. The CDR3 DNA reads TGTGCCAGTGGGACAGGACATGGCTACACCTTC.

The chain is built from TRBV5-8 and TRBJ1-5; TRBD1 is a possible D gene (5 bases). The CDR3 contains 15 residues. Germline V gene data show CDR1 as SGHTS and CDR2 as YDEGEE. The V gene lost 4 bases and the J gene lost 3 bases, with 14 bases spanning the gap. Written as DNA, the CDR3 is TGTGCCAGCAGCCCCGACAGCGTTACCAATCAGCCCCAGCATTTT. Amino acid sequence: CASSPDSVTNQPQHF.

The chain couples TRBV5-1 to TRBJ2-3, with 9 bases identical to TRBD2. CDR3 size: 14 residues. The germline gives CDR1 SGHRS, CDR2 YFSETQ. V shed 4 bases and J 6 bases; nucleotides not matched to a gene: 6. DNA for the CDR3: TGCGCCAGCAGCGTCCCCGCGGGGGGGGATACGCAGTATTTT. It codes for CASSVPAGGDTQYF.

This clone was seen once. The chain recombines TRBV11-2 with TRBJ2-6, with D uncertain. This CDR3 spans 15 amino acids. The V gene's germline CDR1 is SGHAT and CDR2 FQNNGV. The V and J ends lost 3 bases and 8 bases respectively, with 14 bases between them. The CDR3 is CASSFVIDTSNVLTF. The CDR3 DNA sequence: TGTGCCAGCAGCTTCGTCATTGACACGTCCAACGTCCTGACTTTC.

This clone appeared a single time. The V call is TRBV7-2, the J call TRBJ1-2, with D tentatively TRBD1 (6 bases). This CDR3 spans 13 amino acids. V lost 2 bases, J lost 3 bases, and 7 bases lay in between. Germline-derived CDR1 and CDR2 are SGHTA and FQGNSA. This CDR3 reads CASSLPGDYGYTF. The CDR3, as DNA: TGTGCCAGCAGCTTACCAGGGGACTATGGCTACACCTTC.

The chain links TRBV13 to TRBJ2-3; 10 nucleotides match TRBD2. The CDR3 consists of 15 residues. Germline V CDR1 and CDR2: PRHDT, FYEKMQ (reference sequence). The junction had 6 bases not matched to a gene; V was cut back by 4 bases and J by 5 bases. CDR3 coding DNA: TGTGCCAGCAGCTCCGAAGCGGGGGGGGGAGATACGCAGTATTTT. It codes for CASSSEAGGGDTQYF.

V and J are TRBV19 and TRBJ2-6; 7 bases line up with TRBD1. The CDR3 has 17 amino acids. Germline CDR1 reads LNHDA; CDR2 reads SQIVND (reference sequence). The J segment lost 0 bases and the V segment lost 6 bases, leaving 8 bases of the junction unmatched. The CDR3 DNA follows: TGTGCCAGTAGCTCGGGACAGAAGTACTCTGGGGCCAACGTCCTGACTTTC. Translation: CASSSGQKYSGANVLTF.

This chain links TRBV29-1 with TRBJ1-1; unclear D gene. Per the germline V gene, CDR1 is SQVTM and CDR2 is ANQGSEA. V was clipped by 4 bases and J by 0 bases, with 6 bases between them. The CDR3 runs 12 residues. This chain's CDR3 is CSVGHMNTEAFF. CDR3 sequence (DNA): TGCAGCGTTGGACATATGAACACTGAAGCTTTCTTT.

The chain carries TRBV30 and TRBJ2-7; 10 nucleotides agree with TRBD2. From germline, CDR1 is GTSNPN and CDR2 SVGIG (reference sequence). Trimming took 0 bases from V and 9 from J; bases not matched to a gene: 8. The CDR3 extends over 14 amino acids. CDR3 in DNA: TGTGCCTGGAGTGTATCTAGCGGGAGACTTGGGCAGTACTTC. Translating gives CAWSVSSGRLGQYF.

This clone was seen a few times. This chain's CDR3 is CASSQVSRTYNEQFF. The CDR3 DNA follows: TGCGCCAGCAGCCAAGTGTCTAGGACCTACAATGAGCAGTTCTTC. The chain is built from TRBV4-3 and TRBJ2-1; the D is unclear. The germline gives CDR1 LGHNA, CDR2 YSLEER. V was pared by 1 base and J by 2 bases, with 9 bases between. This CDR3 region has 15 residues.